What follows are 20 T cell receptor beta chains derived from one specimen sequenced in a study of blood T cells in healthy people across ages. Alongside a J-beta primer mix, a sample-barcoded 5' primer served in a second PCR lasting roughly 6 to 11 cycles. TCRdb re-analysed the 5' RACE reads in MiXCR, keeping a single row per CDR3 protein. The sample lists about 970,000 distinct CDR3 sequences, around 54% seen once, with 20% to 25% in the top ten. The sample consisted of blood. All receptors come from a woman aged 60-75 years in good health.

J is TRBJ2-3 and V is TRBV7-3; no clear D gene. Germline lookup yields CDR1 SGHTA and CDR2 FQGTGA. The CDR3 consists of 14 residues. The V and J ends lost 5 bases and 6 bases respectively, with 15 bases between them. The CDR3 sequence: CASSRRLSGDTQYF. CDR3 nucleotides: TGTGCCAGCAGCCGGAGACTTTCGGGTGATACGCAGTATTTT.

This clonotype was seen only a few times. The chain couples TRBV12-3 or TRBV12-4 to TRBJ2-3; 12 bases map to TRBD2. The CDR3 loop spans 16 amino acids. With 5 bases clipped from V and 4 bases from J, the junction kept 7 bases outside the gene matches. The CDR3 loop reads CASSGVLAGGSDTQYF. The CDR3 coding sequence is TGTGCCAGCAGTGGGGTACTAGCGGGAGGATCAGATACGCAGTATTTT.

This chain joins TRBV6-6 and TRBJ2-7, with TRBD2 matching 7 bases. CDR1 and CDR2 from the germline V gene are MNHNY and SVGAGI (reference sequence). V lost 0 bases to trimming and J lost 2 bases; unmatched junction nucleotides: 7. The CDR3 consists of 16 residues. CDR3 amino acids: CASSYSMGAGAYEQYF. The CDR3 coding sequence is TGTGCCAGCAGTTACTCGATGGGCGCGGGAGCCTACGAGCAGTACTTC.

This chain connects TRBV20-1 to TRBJ2-7; 11 nucleotides match TRBD2. The CDR3 extends over 15 amino acids. Trimming removed 5 bases from V and 4 bases from J; junction bases left unmatched: 10. CDR1 is DFQATT, CDR2 SNEGSKA, per germline (reference sequence). The CDR3 is CSAVRLAGNGYEQYF. The CDR3 region has the DNA TGCAGTGCTGTTAGACTAGCGGGAAACGGTTACGAGCAGTACTTC.

The chain recombines TRBV7-2 with TRBJ2-7, with TRBD2 matching 9 bases. This CDR3 comprises 16 residues. Germline loops: CDR1 SGHTA, CDR2 FQGNSA. The junction had 15 bases not matched to a gene; V was cut back by 8 bases and J by 4 bases. The chain's CDR3 is CASRPFGLAGSYEQYF. Written as DNA, the CDR3 is TGTGCCAGCCGGCCCTTTGGTCTAGCGGGATCTTACGAGCAGTACTTC.

This sequence joins TRBV28 and TRBJ1-6, with no clear D. The CDR3 sequence is 12 residues long. CDR1 is MDHEN and CDR2 is SYDVKM in the germline V gene. V was trimmed by 4 bases and J by 6 bases, leaving 4 bases between them. CDR3 nucleotide sequence: TGTGCCAGCAGTTCGATTAATTCACCCCTCCACTTT. Translated, it gives CASSSINSPLHF.

The CDR3 coding sequence is TGCAGTGCGCTGCAGGGCTCTGGCTATGGCTACACCTTC. Protein product: CSALQGSGYGYTF. The V gene is TRBV20-1, the J gene TRBJ1-2; maybe TRBD1 (5 bases). The CDR3 totals 13 residues. V lost 6 bases and J lost 4, with 15 bases in between. Germline loops: CDR1 DFQATT, CDR2 SNEGSKA (reference sequence).

This clonotype was recorded a few times. The CDR3 loop is CASSLARETYEQYF. In DNA form, the CDR3 reads TGTGCCAGCAGCTTAGCAAGGGAAACCTACGAGCAGTACTTC. The V gene is TRBV7-9, the J gene TRBJ2-7; no firm D call. Trimming removed 0 bases at V and 2 bases at J, with 8 bases between. This CDR3 spans 14 amino acids. Germline CDR1 reads SEHNR; CDR2 reads FQNEAQ (reference sequence).

In this sample, this clonotype turned up a few times. The J gene is TRBJ2-7, the V gene TRBV7-2; 11 nucleotides match TRBD2. The CDR3 loop spans 18 amino acids. The germline gives CDR1 SGHTA, CDR2 FQGNSA. V gave up 2 bases and J gave up 4 bases; unmatched junction bases: 13. Here the CDR3 DNA reads TGTGCCAGCAGCTTATGGGGGACTAGCGGCGGTGGTTTTTACGAGCAGTACTTC. Translation gives CASSLWGTSGGGFYEQYF.

V gene TRBV7-9 combines with J gene TRBJ2-7; tentative D call: TRBD2 (6 bases). The V gene's germline CDR1 is SEHNR and CDR2 FQNEAQ (reference sequence). CDR3 size: 13 residues. V shed 7 bases and J shed 5 bases, with 15 bases lying between them. This CDR3 reads CASTWEVGHEQYF. In nucleotides, the CDR3 is TGTGCCAGCACCTGGGAGGTGGGGCACGAGCAGTACTTC.

The gene calls are TRBV24-1 and TRBJ2-5, with D tentatively TRBD1 (5 bases). The J call may be faulty, since TRBJ2-7 better matches the DNA end. Germline CDR1 is KGHDR and CDR2 is SFDVKD. This CDR3 is built from 11 residues. The CDR3 loop reads CATQGADEQYF. The CDR3 DNA sequence: TGTGCCACCCAAGGGGCCGACGAGCAGTACTTC.

The chain has TRBV12-3 or TRBV12-4 and TRBJ2-3, with D hard to call. This CDR3 is 15 amino acids long. Trimming cost V 6 bases and J 0 bases, with 13 bases left between them. The CDR3 sequence is CASRSMGMSTDTQYF. The CDR3 DNA follows: TGTGCCAGCAGGTCGATGGGGATGAGCACAGATACGCAGTATTTT.

The chain recombines TRBV7-2 with TRBJ2-7; 7 nucleotides line up with TRBD2. V lost 2 bases, J lost 3 bases, and 7 bases stayed unmatched. Looked up from germline, CDR1 is SGHTA and CDR2 is FQGNSA. The CDR3 loop spans 15 amino acids. The CDR3 DNA reads as TGTGCCAGCAGCTTAAACCCTAGCGGATTCTACGAGCAGTACTTC. The encoded protein is CASSLNPSGFYEQYF.

The V and J genes are TRBV15 and TRBJ2-7; no definite D call. Trimming shortened V by 6 bases and J by 2 bases, and 14 bases separated the two germline ends. The CDR3 is 14 amino acids. CDR1 and CDR2 from the germline V gene are LNHNV and YYDKDF (reference sequence). The CDR3 protein is CATRRFPETYEQYF. The CDR3 DNA reads TGTGCCACCAGAAGATTTCCAGAGACCTACGAGCAGTACTTC.

A few counts support this clonotype. The V and J genes are TRBV29-1 and TRBJ2-7; TRBD2 aligns across 12 bases. The J segment lost 3 bases and the V segment lost 1 base, leaving 4 bases of the junction unmatched. Germline loops: CDR1 SQVTM, CDR2 ANQGSEA. The CDR3 is made up of 15 amino acids. CDR3: CSVEGTSGTVYEQYF. Written as DNA, the CDR3 is TGCAGCGTTGAAGGGACTAGCGGGACAGTCTACGAGCAGTACTTC.

This chain joins TRBV12-3 or TRBV12-4 and TRBJ2-2; no definite D call. This CDR3 is built from 17 residues. V was cut by 6 bases and J by 1 base, with 18 bases left in between. CDR3 coding DNA: TGTGCCAGCAGACCCACGCGTTCCGGCGGGAACACCGGGGAGCTGTTTTTT. The encoded protein is CASRPTRSGGNTGELFF.

Comments on this clonotype: A much larger clone differs by one base, so this may be a read error. This sequence joins TRBV28 and TRBJ2-4, with unresolved D. From germline, CDR1 is MDHEN and CDR2 SYDVKM. This CDR3 has 11 residues. With 7 bases removed from V and 13 bases from J, the gap between germline ends came to 14 bases. The CDR3 is CASNSGLEQYF. The CDR3 DNA sequence: TGTGCCAGCAACTCAGGTTTGGAGCAGTACTTC.

As for this clonotype: At one end the junction does not follow the germline gene, possibly because of a read error. The chain employs TRBV7-2 and TRBJ2-5; D remains ambiguous. Per germline, CDR1 SGHTA and CDR2 FQGNSA. The CDR3 loop spans 14 amino acids. The CDR3 sequence is CASSFRKAQGTQYF. CDR3 sequence (DNA): TGTGCCAGCAGCTTCAGGAAGGCCCAAGGGACCCAGTACTTC. Full variable domain (remainder filled in from reference TRBV7-2 and TRBJ2-5): GAGVSQSPSNKVTEKGKDVELRCDPISGHTALYWYRQSLGQGLEFLIYFQGNSAPDKSGLPSDRFSAERTGGSVSTLTIQRTQQEDSAVYLCASSFRKAQGTQYFGPGTRLLVL.

This sequence joins TRBV5-5 and TRBJ1-5; D is uncertain. Germline values: CDR1 SGHKS, CDR2 YYEKEE (reference sequence). The V end was cut by 4 bases, the J end by 0 bases, with 14 bases between. The length of the CDR3 is 16 residues. The CDR3 nucleotides read TGTGCCAGCAGCCTGCAGACGGCCCATAGCAATCAGCCCCAGCATTTT. Translating it yields CASSLQTAHSNQPQHF.

J is TRBJ2-3 and V is TRBV28; 8 bases match TRBD2. Germline values: CDR1 MDHEN, CDR2 SYDVKM. J gave up 2 bases and V 3 bases, and 7 bases lay outside the gene matches. The CDR3 spans 16 residues. CDR3 bases: TGTGCCAGCAGTTTTTGGGTAGCGGGAATCACAGATACGCAGTATTTT. This encodes CASSFWVAGITDTQYF.